A single sample is the source of the 20 T cell receptor beta chains below, sequenced in a study of cytomegalovirus exposure and HLA in healthy donors. Profiled with immunoSEQ multiplex PCR; TCRdb holds only in-frame clones, not every one. The repertoire includes about 220,000 clones, about nine tenths of them detected once, and about 1% sits in the top ten. What was sequenced was PBMCs. The source is a woman aged 18-29 years in good health and CMV-seronegative.

V usage is TRBV28 and J usage is TRBJ1-1; D is undetermined. Germline values: CDR1 MDHEN, CDR2 SYDVKM. This CDR3 spans 14 amino acids. The V and J ends lost 4 bases and 8 bases respectively, with 17 bases between them. The CDR3 sequence is CASSSPGRGIEAFF. The CDR3 coding sequence is TGTGCCAGCAGTTCGCCAGGACGGGGAATAGAAGCTTTCTTT.

The chain employs TRBV5-1 and TRBJ2-7, with 14 nucleotides matching TRBD2. This CDR3 has 17 residues. Germline V gives CDR1 SGHRS, CDR2 YFSETQ. The V segment lost 4 bases and the J segment 6 bases; nucleotides outside the gene matches: 12. The CDR3 is CASSPISGTSGRGEQYF. Here the CDR3 DNA reads TGCGCCAGCAGCCCAATTTCCGGGACTAGCGGGAGAGGCGAGCAGTACTTC. Combining the CDR3 with reference TRBV5-1 and TRBJ2-7 gives the whole variable domain KAGVTQTPRYLIKTRGQQVTLSCSPISGHRSVSWYQQTPGQGLQFLFEYFSETQRNKGNFPGRFSGRQFSNSRSEMNVSTLELGDSALYLCASSPISGTSGRGEQYFGPGTRLTVT.

The V and J genes are TRBV7-2 and TRBJ1-4; the D gene is possibly TRBD1 (5 bases). From germline, CDR1 is SGHTA and CDR2 FQGNSA. The CDR3 consists of 17 residues. V was cut by 5 bases and J by 4 bases, with 20 bases left in between. The CDR3 nucleotides are TGTGCCAGCAGCCCCCTGGGGATCGGACAACTTAATGAAAAACTGTTTTTT. Translating gives CASSPLGIGQLNEKLFF. Looking up the rest from reference TRBV7-2 and TRBJ1-4 gives the full variable domain: GAGVSQSPSNKVTEKGKDVELRCDPISGHTALYWYRQSLGQGLEFLIYFQGNSAPDKSGLPSDRFSAERTGGSVSTLTIQRTQQEDSAVYLCASSPLGIGQLNEKLFFGSGTQLSVL.

V usage is TRBV6-1 and J usage is TRBJ1-6; D remains unclear. From germline, CDR1 is MNHNS and CDR2 SASEGT. V lost 5 bases and J lost 7, with 12 bases in between. This CDR3 contains 14 residues. The CDR3 DNA reads TGTGCCAGCAGTACCCGGAGCTTCAATTCACCCCTCCACTTT. It codes for CASSTRSFNSPLHF.

The rearrangement uses TRBV19 and TRBJ1-1, with D maybe TRBD1 (6 bases). From germline, CDR1 is LNHDA and CDR2 SQIVND (reference sequence). The CDR3 length is 16 residues. Between the trimmed V and J ends, which lost 6 bases and 4 bases, there was a span of 21 bases. CDR3 sequence (DNA): TGTGCCAGTAGCCCAACAGTTACCCTAGGGGGCACTGAAGCTTTCTTT. This gives the protein CASSPTVTLGGTEAFF.

The genes are TRBV6-5 and TRBJ1-2, with 9 bases lining up with TRBD1. This CDR3 region has 15 residues. Germline-derived CDR1 and CDR2 are MNHEY and SVGAGI. After removal of 6 bases from V and 3 bases from J, the junction contained 8 bases not matched to a gene. The CDR3 DNA reads as TGTGCCAGCAGACAGCCGGGACAGGGCCACTATGGCTACACCTTC. As protein: CASRQPGQGHYGYTF.

The chain uses TRBV5-1 and TRBJ2-7; 7 positions agree with TRBD1. From germline, CDR1 is SGHRS and CDR2 YFSETQ. Unmatched junction bases numbered 6, after V lost 0 bases and J lost 3 bases. CDR3 size: 15 residues. The chain's CDR3 is CASSLEGTVSYEQYF. The CDR3 DNA reads as TGCGCCAGCAGCTTGGAGGGGACAGTCAGCTACGAGCAGTACTTC. Based on the CDR3 plus reference TRBV5-1 and TRBJ2-7, the full variable domain is KAGVTQTPRYLIKTRGQQVTLSCSPISGHRSVSWYQQTPGQGLQFLFEYFSETQRNKGNFPGRFSGRQFSNSRSEMNVSTLELGDSALYLCASSLEGTVSYEQYFGPGTRLTVT.

The rearrangement joins TRBV30 to TRBJ1-2; D not resolved. Germline assignment: CDR1 GTSNPN and CDR2 SVGIG (reference sequence). Trimming left V 0 bases short and J 6 bases short, with 14 bases between. This CDR3 comprises 14 residues. CDR3 coding DNA: TGTGCCTGGAGTGTGTGGATGGAGGACGATGGCTACACCTTC. It yields the protein CAWSVWMEDDGYTF.

The chain links TRBV5-1 to TRBJ2-4, with D possibly being TRBD2 (6 bases). Trimming removed 4 bases at V and 0 bases at J, with 14 bases between. The CDR3 spans 16 residues. The germline gives CDR1 SGHRS, CDR2 YFSETQ. The CDR3 coding sequence is TGCGCCAGCAGCCGGCGGGGAATATTAGCCAAAAACATTCAGTACTTC. As protein: CASSRRGILAKNIQYF.

As concerns this clone: The same CDR3 arises from other DNA sequences in this sample as well. The gene calls are TRBV2 and TRBJ1-1, with D tentatively TRBD1 (6 bases). V was cut by 5 bases and J by 1 base, with 8 bases left in between. Germline values: CDR1 SNHLY, CDR2 FYNNEI. The CDR3 has 13 amino acids. The CDR3 is CASSSDRNTEAFF. The CDR3 coding sequence is TGTGCCAGCAGTTCGGACAGGAACACTGAAGCTTTCTTT.

The chain uses TRBV11-2 and TRBJ2-5; D possibly corresponds to TRBD2 (6 bases). The V gene lost 0 bases and the J gene lost 1 base, with 9 bases spanning the gap. The CDR3 loop spans 15 amino acids. Germline V gene data show CDR1 as SGHAT and CDR2 as FQNNGV. The CDR3 DNA follows: TGTGCCAGCAGCTTAGAGCGGGGCAGCCAAGAGACCCAGTACTTC. Its translation: CASSLERGSQETQYF.

The chain joins TRBV27 to TRBJ2-3; tentative D call: TRBD2 (6 bases). The germline V gene encodes CDR1 MNHEY and CDR2 SMNVEV (reference sequence). This CDR3 contains 15 residues. Between the trimmed V and J ends, which lost 4 bases and 0 bases, there was a span of 11 bases. CDR3 bases: TGTGCCAGCAGTTGGGGACTTTCTAGCACAGATACGCAGTATTTT. Its translation is CASSWGLSSTDTQYF.

This clone has a single count. The V gene is TRBV10-2, the J gene TRBJ2-7, with 7 bases aligning to TRBD1. This CDR3 region has 15 residues. The V gene end was trimmed by 6 bases and the J gene end by 1 base; junction bases not matched to a gene: 9. Germline loops: CDR1 WSHSY, CDR2 SAAADI. The CDR3 DNA reads TGCGCCAGCAGCGAAACGACAGGGTTTTCCTACGAGCAGTACTTC. It translates to CASSETTGFSYEQYF.

In its sample, this clone was seen a few times. The chain employs TRBV14 and TRBJ2-7; 7 bases are a match to TRBD1. Germline assignment: CDR1 SGHDN and CDR2 FVKESK. The J segment lost 0 bases and the V segment lost 4 bases, leaving 6 bases of the junction unmatched. The CDR3 consists of 15 residues. CDR3 in DNA: TGTGCCAGCAGCCGAGACAGGGATCTCTCCTACGAGCAGTACTTC. It specifies CASSRDRDLSYEQYF. The whole variable domain, filled in from reference TRBV14 and TRBJ2-7, reads EAGVTQFPSHSVIEKGQTVTLRCDPISGHDNLYWYRRVMGKEIKFLLHFVKESKQDESGMPNNRFLAERTGGTYSTLKVQPAELEDSGVYFCASSRDRDLSYEQYFGPGTRLTVT.

The chain joins TRBV11-2 to TRBJ2-1; 7 nucleotides align to TRBD2. The CDR3 covers 11 residues. Unmatched junction bases numbered 3, after V lost 3 bases and J lost 13 bases. Germline V gene data show CDR1 as SGHAT and CDR2 as FQNNGV. Written as DNA, the CDR3 is TGTGCCAGCAGCTTGGAGCGGGACCAGTTCTTC. Encoded protein: CASSLERDQFF.

The chain is built from TRBV30 and TRBJ1-2, with D unclear. Germline V gene lookup returns CDR1 GTSNPN and CDR2 SVGIG (reference sequence). The V gene lost 5 bases and the J gene lost 8 bases, with 12 bases spanning the gap. This CDR3 has 11 amino acids. CDR3: CAWSGPGGYTF. CDR3 DNA sequence: TGTGCCTGGTCAGGCCCGGGAGGCTACACCTTC.

The chain carries TRBV30 and TRBJ2-3, with D possibly being TRBD1 (6 bases). The CDR3 contains 16 residues. The V gene's germline CDR1 is GTSNPN and CDR2 SVGIG (reference sequence). V was shortened by 3 bases and J by 1 base, with 17 bases between the two germline ends. The CDR3 DNA sequence: TGTGCCTGGAGCGAGACTTGGACAGCCCGCACAGATACGCAGTATTTT. Translation gives CAWSETWTARTDTQYF.

The chain links TRBV14 to TRBJ2-1, with 10 bases that match TRBD2. The length of the CDR3 is 15 residues. The J segment lost 8 bases and the V segment lost 6 bases, leaving 10 bases of the junction unmatched. Germline lookup yields CDR1 SGHDN and CDR2 FVKESK. The CDR3 bases are TGTGCCAGCAGACAGCTAGCGGGAGTTGGGGATGAGCAGTTCTTC. Translating gives CASRQLAGVGDEQFF.

Only one count was recorded for this clone. The chain combines TRBV6-5 with TRBJ2-1; 8 nucleotides line up with TRBD1. Germline-derived CDR1 and CDR2 are MNHEY and SVGAGI. The CDR3 length is 12 residues. The V segment lost 10 bases and the J segment 5 bases; nucleotides outside the gene matches: 4. The CDR3 reads CATRTGNNEQFF. CDR3 nucleotide sequence: TGTGCCACCCGGACAGGGAACAATGAGCAGTTCTTC.

Here the CDR3 reads CASSVVPGTDTQYF. CDR3 coding DNA: TGTGCCAGCAGCGTAGTTCCTGGCACAGATACGCAGTATTTT. The rearrangement joins TRBV9 to TRBJ2-3; no reliable D call. With 0 bases removed from V and 1 base from J, the gap between germline ends came to 6 bases. CDR1 is SGDLS, CDR2 YYNGEE, per germline. CDR3 length: 14 amino acids.